This T cell receptor beta chain was sequenced during a study of T cell repertoires in cytomegalovirus infection. At the level of the study: In public TCR beta signatures, there were indications of both CMV infection and matching HLA type. Study-level points and caveats: The response measured ex vivo was dominated by TCR beta clonotypes (HLA-C-restricted and CMV-specific). People with CMV and the relevant HLA were identified by cumulative public TCR beta family frequency.

TCRdb independently ran MiXCR on the reads; one entry per CDR3 protein. Altogether some 280,000 distinct CDR3 sequences are present, roughly an eighth being singletons, with the ten largest covering 7.5% to 10%. Trimming cost V 7 bases and J 5 bases, with 9 bases left between them. Per germline, CDR1 MNHNY and CDR2 SVGAGI (reference sequence). This CDR3 is built from 12 residues. This clonotype has at least ten counts. Its antigen is currently unknown. This chain joins TRBV6-6 and TRBJ2-1; D uncertain. Sequencing input: PBMCs. This clonotype was sampled from a human donor in good health (CMV status not recorded). Some clones in this sample may be carry-over from other donors' samples. The CDR3 DNA reads TGTGCCAGCATGTGGAATAACAATGAGCAGTTCTTC. This encodes CASMWNNNEQFF.